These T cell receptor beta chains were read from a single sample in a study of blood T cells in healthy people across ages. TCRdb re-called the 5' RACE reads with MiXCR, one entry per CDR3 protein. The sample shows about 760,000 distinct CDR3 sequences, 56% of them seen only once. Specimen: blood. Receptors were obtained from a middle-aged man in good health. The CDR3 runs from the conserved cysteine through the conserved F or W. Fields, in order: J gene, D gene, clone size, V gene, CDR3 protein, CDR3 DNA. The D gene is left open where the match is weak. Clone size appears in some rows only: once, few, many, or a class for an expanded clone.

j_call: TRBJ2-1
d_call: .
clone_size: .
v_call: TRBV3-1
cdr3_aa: CASSQDYRDNEQFF
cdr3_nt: TGTGCCAGCAGCCAAGATTACAGGGACAATGAGCAGTTCTTC

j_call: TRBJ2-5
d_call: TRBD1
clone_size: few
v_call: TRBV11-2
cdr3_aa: CASSLEWTGEETQYF
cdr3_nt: TGTGCCAGCAGCTTAGAGTGGACAGGGGAAGAGACCCAGTACTTC

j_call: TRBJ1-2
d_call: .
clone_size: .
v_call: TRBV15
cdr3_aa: CATSGTQGDYGYTF
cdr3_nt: TGTGCCACCAGCGGAACACAGGGAGACTATGGCTACACCTTC

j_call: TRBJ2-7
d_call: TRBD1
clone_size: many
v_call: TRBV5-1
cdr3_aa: CASSFGQGSYEQYF
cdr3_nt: TGTGCCAGCAGCTTTGGACAGGGGTCCTACGAGCAGTACTTC

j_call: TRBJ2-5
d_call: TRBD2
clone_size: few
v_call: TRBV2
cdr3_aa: CASSVGLASETQYF
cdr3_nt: TGTGCCAGCAGTGTGGGACTAGCGTCAGAGACCCAGTACTTC

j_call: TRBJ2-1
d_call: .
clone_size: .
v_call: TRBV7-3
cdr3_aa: CASSSKGSVYEQFF
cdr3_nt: TGTGCCAGCAGCTCCAAAGGGAGTGTCTATGAGCAGTTCTTC

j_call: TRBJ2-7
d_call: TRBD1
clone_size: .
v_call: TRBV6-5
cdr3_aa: CASSYGDSFDEQYF
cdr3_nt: TGTGCCAGCAGTTACGGGGACAGCTTCGACGAGCAGTACTTC

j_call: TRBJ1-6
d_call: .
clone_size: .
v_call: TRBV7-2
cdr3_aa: CASSNKEQGSNSPLHF
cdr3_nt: TGTGCCAGCAGCAATAAGGAACAGGGAAGTAATTCACCCCTCCACTTT

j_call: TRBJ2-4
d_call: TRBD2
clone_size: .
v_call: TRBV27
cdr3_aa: CATSRGTSGVLAKNIQYF
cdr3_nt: TGTGCCACCTCCCGGGGGACTAGCGGAGTTCTAGCCAAAAACATTCAGTACTTC

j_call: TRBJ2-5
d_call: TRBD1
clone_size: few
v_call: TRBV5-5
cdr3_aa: CASSLRQGWETQYF
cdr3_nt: TGTGCCAGCAGCTTGAGACAGGGGTGGGAGACCCAGTACTTC

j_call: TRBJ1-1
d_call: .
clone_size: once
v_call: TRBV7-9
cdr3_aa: CASSPRGLATEAFF
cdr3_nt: TGTGCCAGCAGCCCCCGAGGGTTGGCGACGGAAGCTTTCTTT

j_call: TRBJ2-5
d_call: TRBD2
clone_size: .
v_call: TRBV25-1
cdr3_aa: CASSGSGGWGLDEQYF
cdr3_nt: TGTGCCAGCAGTGGGAGCGGGGGGTGGGGTTTGGATGAGCAGTACTTC

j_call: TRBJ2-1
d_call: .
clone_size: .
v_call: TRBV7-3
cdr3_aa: CASSREGDSYNEQFF
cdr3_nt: TGTGCCAGCAGCAGGGAGGGGGACTCCTACAATGAGCAGTTCTTC

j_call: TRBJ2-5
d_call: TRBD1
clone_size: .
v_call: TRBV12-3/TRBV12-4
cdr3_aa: CASSLPPSQGVQETQYF
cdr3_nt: TGTGCCAGCAGTTTACCGCCCTCACAGGGGGTCCAAGAGACCCAGTACTTC

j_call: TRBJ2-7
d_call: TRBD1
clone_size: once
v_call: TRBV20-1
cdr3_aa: CSATGTAYEQYF
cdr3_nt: TGCAGTGCGACCGGGACAGCCTACGAGCAGTACTTC

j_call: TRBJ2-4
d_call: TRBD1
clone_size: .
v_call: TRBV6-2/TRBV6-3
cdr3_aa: CASSVGTGGAPAKNIQYF
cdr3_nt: TGTGCCAGCAGCGTAGGGACAGGGGGCGCCCCGGCCAAAAACATTCAGTACTTC

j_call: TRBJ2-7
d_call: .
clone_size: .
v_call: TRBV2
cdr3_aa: CASIAGSAFEQYF
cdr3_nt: TGTGCCAGCATTGCGGGAAGTGCCTTCGAGCAGTACTTC

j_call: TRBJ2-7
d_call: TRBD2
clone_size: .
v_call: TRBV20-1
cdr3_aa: CSARPASGSTYEQYF
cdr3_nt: TGCAGTGCTAGACCGGCTAGCGGGAGTACCTACGAGCAGTACTTC

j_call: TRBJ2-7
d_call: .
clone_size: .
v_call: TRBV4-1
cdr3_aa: CAGSQERADSYEQYF
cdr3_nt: TGCGCCGGCAGCCAAGAGAGGGCAGACTCCTACGAGCAGTACTTC

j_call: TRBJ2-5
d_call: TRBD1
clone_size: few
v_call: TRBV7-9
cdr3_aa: CASSSGGVQETQYF
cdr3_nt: TGTGCCAGCAGCTCAGGGGGAGTCCAAGAGACCCAGTACTTC

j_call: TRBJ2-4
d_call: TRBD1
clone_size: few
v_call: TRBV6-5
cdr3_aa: CASSPTWTGMNIQYF
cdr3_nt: TGTGCCAGCAGCCCTACATGGACAGGGATGAACATTCAGTACTTC

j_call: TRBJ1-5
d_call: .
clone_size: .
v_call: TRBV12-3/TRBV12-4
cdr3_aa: CASMDWANQPQHF
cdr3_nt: TGTGCCAGTATGGACTGGGCGAATCAGCCCCAGCATTTT

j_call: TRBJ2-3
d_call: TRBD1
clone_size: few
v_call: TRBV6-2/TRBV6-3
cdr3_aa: CASSYSSGQGGPDTQYF
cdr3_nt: TGTGCCAGCAGTTACTCGTCGGGACAGGGAGGCCCAGATACGCAGTATTTT

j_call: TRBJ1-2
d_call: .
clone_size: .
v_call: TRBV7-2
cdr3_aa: CASSLFGVLGYTF
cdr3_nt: TGTGCCAGCAGCTTATTCGGGGTCCTCGGCTACACCTTC

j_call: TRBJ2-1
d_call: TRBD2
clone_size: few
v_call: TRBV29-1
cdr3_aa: CSVEDRSGGAEFF
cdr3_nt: TGCAGCGTTGAAGATCGTAGCGGGGGCGCCGAGTTCTTC

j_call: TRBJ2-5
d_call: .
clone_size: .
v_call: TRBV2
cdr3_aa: CASSETTVTETQYF
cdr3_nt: TGTGCCAGCAGTGAGACGACAGTAACAGAGACCCAGTACTTC